The T cell receptor beta chain described here comes from a study of T cells in Graves' hyperthyroidism and ophthalmopathy. Template material for amplifying TCR beta CDR3 regions consisted of RNA transcripts. The HTBI primer set was used in a first-round RT-PCR of the TCR CDR3. TCRdb re-called the multiplex PCR reads through MiXCR, storing one row per CDR3 protein. Among under 350,000 distinct CDR3 sequences listed, roughly 18% were seen once. This clonotype was sampled from a woman aged 45-65 years with Graves' hyperthyroidism. The sequencing input was blood.

The CDR3 here is CASSISPASDSYNEQFF. The CDR3 DNA sequence: TGTGCCAGTAGTATATCTCCGGCTAGCGACTCCTACAATGAGCAGTTCTTC. The gene calls are TRBV19 and TRBJ2-1, with D tentatively TRBD2 (6 bases). The CDR3 is 17 amino acids. CDR1 is LNHDA, CDR2 SQIVND, per germline (reference sequence). V lost 2 bases, J lost 0 bases, and 14 bases lay in between.